A single sample gave rise to the 8 T cell receptor beta chains below, sequenced in a study of T cells expressing NK-cell markers. No DNA is given; TCRdb re-called the 5' RACE reads and lists each CDR3 protein once. The sample has about 160,000 distinct CDR3 sequences. Sequenced sample: blood T cells: a sorted CD56 or NKG2C T cell subset, CD4+ or CD8+ T cells, or bulk PBMC T cells (not recorded which). The receptors originated from a man aged 18-69 years in good health.

J is TRBJ2-3 and V is TRBV2; TCRdb's D gene call, TRBD2, goes unchecked for lack of DNA. The CDR3 runs 17 residues. Germline CDR1 reads SNHLY; CDR2 reads FYNNEI. The CDR3 loop is CASSPVDYDVSRDTQYF.

This chain connects TRBV29-1 to TRBJ1-2. In germline, CDR1 is SQVTM, CDR2 ANQGSEA. The CDR3 extends over 14 amino acids. The CDR3 region is CSVEDLRQPERYTF.

The chain employs TRBV5-1 and TRBJ1-3. The CDR3 is 17 residues long. Germline CDR1 SGHRS, CDR2 YFSETQ. CDR3 loop: CASSPGGRGFSGNTIYF.

This rearrangement joins TRBV11-1 to TRBJ2-2; there is no DNA to check the TCRdb D call of TRBD2. CDR1 and CDR2 (germline): SGHAT, FQDESV (reference sequence). CDR3 length: 18 residues. The CDR3 loop is CASSHTGLAGGPGGELFF.

The J gene is TRBJ2-5, the V gene TRBV25-1; as DNA is missing, the TRBD1 call by TCRdb cannot be tested. This CDR3 has 13 residues. Per germline, CDR1 MGHDK and CDR2 SYGVNS. CDR3 residues: CASSESREETQYF.

The chain is built from TRBV9 and TRBJ2-7; lacking DNA, the TRBD2 call made by TCRdb goes unchecked. The V gene's germline CDR1 is SGDLS and CDR2 YYNGEE. The CDR3 has 17 amino acids. The CDR3 loop is CASSVGRSGGGSYEQYF.

V and J are TRBV20-1 and TRBJ1-1; without DNA, the TCRdb call of TRBD1 cannot be checked. The germline gives CDR1 DFQATT, CDR2 SNEGSKA (reference sequence). This CDR3 comprises 14 residues. Here the CDR3 reads CSARDQAARIEAFF.

This chain joins TRBV7-9 and TRBJ2-5; TCRdb lists TRBD2, though no DNA is available to test this call. CDR3 length: 16 residues. Germline-derived CDR1 and CDR2 are SEHNR and FQNEAQ (reference sequence). CDR3 residues: CASSSREGLNQETQYF. Using reference TRBV7-9 and TRBJ2-5 for the parts outside the CDR3, the full variable domain is DTGVSQNPRHKITKRGQNVTFRCDPISEHNRLYWYRQTLGQGPEFLTYFQNEAQLEKSRLLSDRFSAERPKGSFSTLEIQRTEQGDSAMYLCASSSREGLNQETQYFGPGTRLLVL.